The present T cell receptor beta chain was sequenced within a study of vaccination effects on CD4 cells after COVID-19. Using immunoSEQ multiplex PCR, the repertoire was profiled, and TCRdb retains in-frame clones only, with some absent. The sample contains tens of thousands of clones, around 76% of which appear only once. Before sequencing, viral peptide pools were used by the ViraFEST assay to expand antigen-specific CD4+ T cells. Researchers isolated CD4+ T cells once approximately eleven days of culture had elapsed. None of the vaccinated had previously contracted SARS-CoV-2, and their nucleocapsid antibodies tested negative. Trimming pared 4 bases from V and 2 bases from J, leaving 11 bases between. Germline lookup yields CDR1 SGHTA and CDR2 FQGNSA. This CDR3 contains 14 residues. This clone was counted only a few times. The antigen remains unidentified.

This chain uses TRBV7-2 with TRBJ1-2, with D maybe TRBD1 (6 bases). The sequencing used CD4+ T cells from PBMCs cultured with HCoV-229E spike peptides, collected before COVID-19 vaccination. This sequence originates from a human donor who received a COVID-19 vaccine. CDR3: CASSSGTNNYGYTF. The DNA for the CDR3 is TGTGCCAGCAGCTCCGGGACAAACAACTATGGCTACACCTTC. Based on the CDR3 plus reference TRBV7-2 and TRBJ1-2, the full variable domain is GAGVSQSPSNKVTEKGKDVELRCDPISGHTALYWYRQSLGQGLEFLIYFQGNSAPDKSGLPSDRFSAERTGGSVSTLTIQRTQQEDSAVYLCASSSGTNNYGYTFGSGTRLTVV.